A selection of T cell receptor beta chains follows, all from one sample in a study of T cell responses to AZD1222 COVID-19 vaccine. Produced via immunoSEQ multiplex PCR; TCRdb's table is partial and in-frame only. Seen here are fewer than 120,000 clones, 81% observed once, and the top ten hold around 4.6%. Specimen: peripheral blood, collected on day 0 of AZD1222 vaccination. The source is an adult in good health. Both conserved end residues are part of each CDR3. Each record gives: J gene, V gene, CDR3 protein.

TRBJ2-2 | TRBV24-1 | CATSDNTGELFF
TRBJ1-2 | TRBV6-5 | CASSRGVRGYGYTF
TRBJ2-2 | TRBV7-3 | CASSLRELFF
TRBJ2-1 | TRBV7-2 | CASSPNPSSSNEQFF
TRBJ2-1 | TRBV6-5 | CASSFQERGDNEQFF
TRBJ1-2 | TRBV3-1/TRBV3-2 | CASSRQGGYTF
TRBJ1-1 | TRBV7-2 | CASSFMAGSGGGTEAFF
TRBJ1-4 | TRBV5-1 | CASSVYSATNEKLFF
TRBJ1-5 | TRBV6-7 | CASSYKTDYSNQPQHF
TRBJ1-1 | TRBV6-2/TRBV6-3 | CASSYAYQQGRNTEAFF
TRBJ1-1 | TRBV19 | CASSTRRVLGNTEAFF
TRBJ1-4 | TRBV6-5 | CASSYSNGGEKLFF
TRBJ2-7 | TRBV28 | CASRVPGQDHYEQYF
TRBJ1-4 | TRBV15 | CATSNGDRGGEKLFF
TRBJ1-5 | TRBV7-2 | CVSRSRTDSNQPQHF
TRBJ2-7 | TRBV5-1 | CASSLLSGGSSYEQYF
TRBJ1-2 | TRBV4-1 | CASSQDERTFYYGYTF
TRBJ2-7 | TRBV5-1 | CASSLSGGGYEQYF
TRBJ2-7 | TRBV28 | CASSLFIGSSSYEQYF
TRBJ1-2 | TRBV4-3 | CASSQGMLGLGYGYTF
TRBJ2-2 | TRBV2 | CASSVGLAENTGELFF
TRBJ2-3 | TRBV7-2 | CASSIGFDTQYF
TRBJ2-7 | TRBV6-5 | CASSYSIGHPYEQYF